The clone carrying this T cell receptor beta chain was detected many times. For ophthalmopathy patients, the Clinical Activity Score was at least 3 and the NOSPECS grade at least 4; duration was under 3 months. The data belong to a study of T cells in Graves' hyperthyroidism and ophthalmopathy. The CDR3 is 14 amino acids. From germline, CDR1 is LGHDT and CDR2 YNNKEL (reference sequence). V lost 3 bases to trimming and J lost 4 bases; unmatched junction nucleotides: 3. TCR beta CDR3 sequences were amplified from RNA transcripts. The HTBI set primed first-round TCR CDR3 RT-PCR. TCRdb fed the multiplex PCR reads into MiXCR, producing one record per CDR3 protein. The sample contains a few hundred thousand distinct CDR3 sequences, more than 15% of which appear only once.

This sequence was found in a woman aged 40 to 50 with Graves' ophthalmopathy. The sequencing input was blood. The chain uses TRBV3-1 and TRBJ1-5; TRBD1 aligns across 7 bases. The CDR3: CASSQQTGNQPQHF. Here the CDR3 DNA reads TGTGCCAGCAGCCAGCAGACAGGGAATCAGCCCCAGCATTTT.